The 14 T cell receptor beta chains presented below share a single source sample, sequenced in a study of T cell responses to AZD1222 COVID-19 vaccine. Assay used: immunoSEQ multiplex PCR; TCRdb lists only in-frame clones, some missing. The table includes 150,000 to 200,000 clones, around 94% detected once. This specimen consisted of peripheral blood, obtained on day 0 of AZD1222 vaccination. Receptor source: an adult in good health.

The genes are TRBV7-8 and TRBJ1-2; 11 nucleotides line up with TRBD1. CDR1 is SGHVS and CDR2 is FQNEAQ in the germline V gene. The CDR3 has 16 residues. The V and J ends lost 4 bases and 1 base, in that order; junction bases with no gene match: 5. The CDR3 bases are TGTGCCAGCAGCTCACCGGGACAGGGGGATAACTATGGCTACACCTTC. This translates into CASSSPGQGDNYGYTF. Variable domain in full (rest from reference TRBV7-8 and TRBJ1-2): GAGVSQSPRYKVAKRGQDVALRCDPISGHVSLFWYQQALGQGPEFLTYFQNEAQLDKSGLPSDRFFAERPEGSVSTLKIQRTQQEDSAVYLCASSSPGQGDNYGYTFGSGTRLTVV.

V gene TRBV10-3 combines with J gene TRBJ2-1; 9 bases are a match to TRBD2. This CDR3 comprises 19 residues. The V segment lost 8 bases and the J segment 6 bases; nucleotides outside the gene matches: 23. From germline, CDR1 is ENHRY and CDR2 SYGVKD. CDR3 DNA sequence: TGTGCCATCGGAGGGGCGTTAGACAGACTAGCGGCCGGGGGCAATGAGCAGTTCTTC. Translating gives CAIGGALDRLAAGGNEQFF.

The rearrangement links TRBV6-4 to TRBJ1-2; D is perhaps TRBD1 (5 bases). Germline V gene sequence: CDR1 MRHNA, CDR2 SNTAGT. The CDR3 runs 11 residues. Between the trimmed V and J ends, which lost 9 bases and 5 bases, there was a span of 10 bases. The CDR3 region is CASGDGYGYTF. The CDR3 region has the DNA TGTGCCAGTGGGGACGGTTATGGCTACACCTTC.

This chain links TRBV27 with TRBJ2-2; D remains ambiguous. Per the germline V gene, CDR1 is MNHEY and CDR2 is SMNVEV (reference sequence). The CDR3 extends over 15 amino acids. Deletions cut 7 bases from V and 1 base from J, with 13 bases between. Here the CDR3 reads CASTSARLNTGELFF. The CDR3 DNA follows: TGTGCCAGCACGTCGGCCAGGTTGAACACCGGGGAGCTGTTTTTT.

This chain's CDR3 is CASSGRIQPQHF. In DNA form, the CDR3 reads TGTGCCAGCAGTGGACGTATCCAGCCCCAGCATTTT. The chain is built from TRBV28 and TRBJ1-5, with no clear D. V was shortened by 5 bases and J by 7 bases, with 9 bases between the two germline ends. Germline V gene lookup returns CDR1 MDHEN and CDR2 SYDVKM. This CDR3 has 12 amino acids.

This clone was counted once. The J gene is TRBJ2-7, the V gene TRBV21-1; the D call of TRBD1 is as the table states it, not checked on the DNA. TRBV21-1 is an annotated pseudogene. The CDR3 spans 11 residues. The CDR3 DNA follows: TGTGCCAGCAGCGACCGGGACAGGGGGTACGTC. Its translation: CASSDRDRGYV.

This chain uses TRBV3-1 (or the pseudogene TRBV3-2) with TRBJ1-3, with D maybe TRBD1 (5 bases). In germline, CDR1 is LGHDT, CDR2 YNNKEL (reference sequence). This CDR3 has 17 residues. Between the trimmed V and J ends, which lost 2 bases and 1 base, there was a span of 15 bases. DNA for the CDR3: TGTGCCAGCAGCCAACTCCGGGACTCTCTTTCTGGAAACACCATATATTTT. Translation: CASSQLRDSLSGNTIYF.

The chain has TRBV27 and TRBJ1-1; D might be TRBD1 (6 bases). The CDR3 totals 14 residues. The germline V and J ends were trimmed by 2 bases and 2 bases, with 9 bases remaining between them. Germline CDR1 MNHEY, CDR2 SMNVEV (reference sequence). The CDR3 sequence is CASSLMGQNTEAFF. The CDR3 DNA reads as TGTGCCAGCAGTTTAATGGGACAAAACACTGAAGCTTTCTTT.

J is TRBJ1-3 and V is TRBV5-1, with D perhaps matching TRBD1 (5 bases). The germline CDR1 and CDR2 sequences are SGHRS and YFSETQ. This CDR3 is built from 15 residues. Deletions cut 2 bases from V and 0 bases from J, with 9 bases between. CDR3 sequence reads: CASSFERGSGNTIYF. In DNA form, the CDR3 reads TGCGCCAGCAGCTTTGAAAGGGGCTCTGGAAACACCATATATTTT.

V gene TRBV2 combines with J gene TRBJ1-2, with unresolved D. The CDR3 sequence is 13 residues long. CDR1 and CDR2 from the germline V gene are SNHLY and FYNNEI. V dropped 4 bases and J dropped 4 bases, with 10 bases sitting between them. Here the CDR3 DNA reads TGTGCCAGCAGTGCCGGAAGCTCCTATGGCTACACCTTC. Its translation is CASSAGSSYGYTF. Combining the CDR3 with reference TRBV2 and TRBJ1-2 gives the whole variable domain EPEVTQTPSHQVTQMGQEVILRCVPISNHLYFYWYRQILGQKVEFLVSFYNNEISEKSEIFDDQFSVERPDGSNFTLKIRSTKLEDSAMYFCASSAGSSYGYTFGSGTRLTVV.

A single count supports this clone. The CDR3 DNA sequence: TGTGCCAGCTCAGTGGTGGAGAACAATGAGCAGTTCTTC. Translation gives CASSVVENNEQFF. The V and J genes are TRBV18 and TRBJ2-1; no definite D call. Per germline, CDR1 KGHSH and CDR2 LQKENI. Trimming cost V 5 bases and J 5 bases, with 10 bases left between them. The CDR3 loop spans 13 amino acids. The whole variable domain, filled in from reference TRBV18 and TRBJ2-1, reads NAGVMQNPRHLVRRRGQEARLRCSPMKGHSHVYWYRQLPEEGLKFMVYLQKENIIDESGMPKERFSAEFPKEGPSILRIQQVVRGDSAAYFCASSVVENNEQFFGPGTRLTVL.

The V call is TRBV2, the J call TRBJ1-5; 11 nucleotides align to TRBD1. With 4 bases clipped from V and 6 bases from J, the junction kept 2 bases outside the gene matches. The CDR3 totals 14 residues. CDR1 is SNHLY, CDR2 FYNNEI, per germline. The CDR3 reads CASSGTGGIQPQHF. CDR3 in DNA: TGTGCCAGCAGTGGGACAGGGGGCATTCAGCCCCAGCATTTT.

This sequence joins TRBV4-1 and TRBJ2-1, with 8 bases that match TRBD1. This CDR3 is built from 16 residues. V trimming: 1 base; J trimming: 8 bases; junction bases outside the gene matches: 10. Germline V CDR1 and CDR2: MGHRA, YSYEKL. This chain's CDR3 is CASSQGQGRTNDEQFF. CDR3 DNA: TGCGCCAGCAGCCAAGGACAGGGGCGGACTAACGATGAGCAGTTCTTC.

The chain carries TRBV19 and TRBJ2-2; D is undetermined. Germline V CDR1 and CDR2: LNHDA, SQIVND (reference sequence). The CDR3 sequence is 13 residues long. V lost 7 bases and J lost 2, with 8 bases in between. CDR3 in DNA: TGTGCCAGTAATGACGCTAACACCGGGGAGCTGTTTTTT. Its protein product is CASNDANTGELFF.